One sample yielded the 26 T cell receptor beta chains listed below, sequenced in a study of cytomegalovirus exposure and HLA in healthy donors. The PCR contained 60 Vbeta and 13 Jbeta primers. Assay: immunoSEQ multiplex PCR; the TCRdb copy retains only in-frame clones and omits some. In the table there are some 180,000 clones, 70% to 80% of which are singletons. The material sequenced was PBMCs. The receptors stem from a woman in her twenties or thirties in good health and CMV-seropositive.

This chain links TRBV7-9 with TRBJ2-1; 8 bases are shared with TRBD2. Trimming at V came to 4 bases and at J to 8 bases, leaving 7 bases not matched to a gene. The CDR3 consists of 14 residues. Germline CDR1 is SEHNR and CDR2 is FQNEAQ (reference sequence). The CDR3 protein is CASSSPGAGDEQFF. CDR3 DNA: TGTGCCAGCAGCTCCCCAGGAGCGGGAGATGAGCAGTTCTTC.

The chain couples TRBV4-1 to TRBJ1-2, with 9 bases aligning to TRBD1. The length of the CDR3 is 18 residues. With 0 bases clipped from V and 2 bases from J, the junction kept 10 bases outside the gene matches. The germline V gene has CDR1 MGHRA and CDR2 YSYEKL. The CDR3 loop reads CASSQDRGWTGENYGYTF. DNA for the CDR3: TGCGCCAGCAGCCAAGATCGAGGGTGGACAGGGGAGAACTATGGCTACACCTTC.

The chain has TRBV9 and TRBJ1-4, with 11 bases identical to TRBD1. CDR1 and CDR2 from the germline V gene are SGDLS and YYNGEE. The CDR3 spans 16 residues. The V segment lost 4 bases and the J segment 2 bases; nucleotides outside the gene matches: 4. In DNA, the CDR3 is TGTGCCAGCAGCCCCGGACAGGGGGCCACTAATGAAAAACTGTTTTTT. Translating it yields CASSPGQGATNEKLFF.

The rearrangement uses TRBV10-3 and TRBJ2-1, with 9 bases identical to TRBD1. The V gene end was trimmed by 8 bases and the J gene end by 6 bases; junction bases not matched to a gene: 8. In germline, CDR1 is ENHRY, CDR2 SYGVKD. The CDR3 consists of 14 residues. In DNA form, the CDR3 reads TGTGCCATCGGCGAACAGGGGGCTGGCAATGAGCAGTTCTTC. Residues: CAIGEQGAGNEQFF.

This chain connects TRBV27 to TRBJ1-1, with TRBD1 matching 10 bases. After removal of 5 bases from V and 2 bases from J, the junction contained 2 bases not matched to a gene. The CDR3 loop spans 14 amino acids. The V gene's germline CDR1 is MNHEY and CDR2 SMNVEV (reference sequence). CDR3 region: CASSETGGNTEAFF. The CDR3 nucleotides read TGTGCCAGCAGTGAGACAGGGGGCAACACTGAAGCTTTCTTT.

The table lists this clone with a few counts. The V call is TRBV6-5, the J call TRBJ1-1; D might be TRBD1 (6 bases). The germline V gene has CDR1 MNHEY and CDR2 SVGAGI. V was clipped by 0 bases and J by 7 bases, with 12 bases between them. This CDR3 spans 14 amino acids. This CDR3 reads CASSYSTLGGEAFF. Written as DNA, the CDR3 is TGTGCCAGCAGTTACTCGACTCTAGGGGGTGAAGCTTTCTTT.

There are many counts of this clone. This chain links TRBV7-8 with TRBJ1-1; 9 nucleotides match TRBD1. V trimming: 1 base; J trimming: 5 bases; junction bases outside the gene matches: 2. This CDR3 is 14 amino acids long. Germline V gives CDR1 SGHVS, CDR2 FQNEAQ. CDR3 loop: CASSLGQGVTEAFF. CDR3 DNA sequence: TGTGCCAGCAGCTTAGGACAGGGGGTGACTGAAGCTTTCTTT.

The V gene is TRBV9, the J gene TRBJ2-7; D perhaps matches TRBD1 (6 bases). The CDR3 extends over 15 amino acids. V lost 3 bases and J lost 4, with 17 bases in between. CDR1 is SGDLS and CDR2 is YYNGEE in the germline V gene. The CDR3 sequence is CASSGGLTVGYEQYF. As DNA, the CDR3 is TGTGCCAGCAGCGGGGGGCTGACAGTGGGTTACGAGCAGTACTTC.

The chain is built from TRBV10-3 and TRBJ2-2; D might be TRBD1 (5 bases). Germline CDR1 ENHRY, CDR2 SYGVKD. Trimming took off 2 bases at V and 5 bases at J, with 9 bases between the two ends. The CDR3 is 14 amino acids. The CDR3 DNA reads as TGTGCCATCAGTGAGCAGGGATGGACCGGGGAGCTGTTTTTT. This gives the protein CAISEQGWTGELFF.

This sequence joins TRBV4-2 and TRBJ2-7, with a possible D match to TRBD2 (6 bases). Germline V CDR1 and CDR2: LGHNA, YNFKEQ. V dropped 4 bases and J dropped 0 bases, with 16 bases sitting between them. This CDR3 region has 16 residues. The CDR3 DNA sequence: TGTGCCAGCAGCCCTCAGGCGGGGTTCAGCTCCTACGAGCAGTACTTC. As protein: CASSPQAGFSSYEQYF.

The genes are TRBV18 and TRBJ1-3, with D possibly being TRBD1 (5 bases). Per germline, CDR1 KGHSH and CDR2 LQKENI. This CDR3 is 15 amino acids long. V lost 1 base, J lost 2 bases, and 9 bases lay in between. The CDR3 sequence is CASSPRGEAGNTIYF. The CDR3, as DNA: TGTGCCAGCTCACCACGGGGGGAAGCTGGAAACACCATATATTTT.

The chain employs TRBV4-1 and TRBJ1-2; D perhaps matches TRBD1 (6 bases). Germline V gives CDR1 MGHRA, CDR2 YSYEKL. V shed 2 bases and J shed 4 bases, with 8 bases lying between them. CDR3 length: 13 amino acids. The CDR3 region is CASSQQGGYGYTF. CDR3 in DNA: TGCGCCAGCAGCCAACAAGGGGGCTATGGCTACACCTTC.

Of note for this clone: Because the CDR3's place on the DNA is in doubt, the DNA is left out and the CDR3 is given as listed by TCRdb. V and J are TRBV4-1 and TRBJ2-1; the table gives TRBD2 as D, unverified against the DNA. The CDR3 contains 13 residues when both ends are counted. Germline lookup yields CDR1 MGHRA and CDR2 YSYEKL. Here the CDR3 reads CASSLVAAGSKFF.

V is TRBV6-1 and J is TRBJ2-5; perhaps TRBD2 as D (6 bases). Between the trimmed V and J ends, which lost 2 bases and 5 bases, there was a span of 12 bases. This CDR3 is built from 14 residues. Germline CDR1 reads MNHNS; CDR2 reads SASEGT. Here the CDR3 reads CASSEWGDRETQYF. The CDR3 coding sequence is TGTGCCAGCAGTGAATGGGGGGATAGGGAGACCCAGTACTTC.

The chain employs TRBV9 and TRBJ1-3, with no clear D. The CDR3 length is 14 residues. V lost 0 bases and J 2 bases, leaving 6 bases between the germline ends. CDR1 and CDR2 (germline): SGDLS, YYNGEE. The CDR3 nucleotides read TGTGCCAGCAGCGTAGTGGCTGCTGGAAACACCATATATTTT. Amino acids: CASSVVAAGNTIYF.

A note on this clone: The germline gene is not matched at one end of the junction; a read error may be the cause. This rearrangement joins TRBV2 to TRBJ1-4, with D possibly matching TRBD1 (6 bases). Germline CDR1 and CDR2: SNHLY and FYNNEI. The CDR3 is 13 residues long. Here the CDR3 reads CASRRDINKKLFF. DNA for the CDR3: TGTGCCAGTCGCCGGGACATTAATAAAAAACTGTTTTTT. The variable domain in full, completed from reference TRBV2 and TRBJ1-4, reads EPEVTQTPSHQVTQMGQEVILRCVPISNHLYFYWYRQILGQKVEFLVSFYNNEISEKSEIFDDQFSVERPDGSNFTLKIRSTKLEDSAMYFCASRRDINKKLFFGSGTQLSVL.

The rearrangement links TRBV5-1 to TRBJ2-2, with 9 positions matching TRBD1. This CDR3 comprises 15 residues. Trimming at V came to 5 bases and at J to 7 bases, leaving 9 bases not matched to a gene. Germline V gives CDR1 SGHRS, CDR2 YFSETQ. CDR3 sequence (DNA): TGCGCCAGCAGTTCCGGGACAGGGTCGAGCGGGGAGCTGTTTTTT. It is translated as CASSSGTGSSGELFF.

The chain's CDR3 is CASSFGTSGQETQYF. The DNA of the CDR3 is TGTGCCAGCAGCTTCGGGACTAGCGGGCAAGAGACCCAGTACTTC. The rearrangement links TRBV7-2 to TRBJ2-5; 12 bases are a match to TRBD2. The CDR3 is 15 amino acids. Germline V gene lookup returns CDR1 SGHTA and CDR2 FQGNSA. V lost 3 bases, J lost 2 bases, and 1 base stayed unmatched. Variable domain in full (rest from reference TRBV7-2 and TRBJ2-5): GAGVSQSPSNKVTEKGKDVELRCDPISGHTALYWYRQSLGQGLEFLIYFQGNSAPDKSGLPSDRFSAERTGGSVSTLTIQRTQQEDSAVYLCASSFGTSGQETQYFGPGTRLLVL.

The rearrangement joins TRBV2 to TRBJ2-5, with TRBD2 matching 9 bases. CDR3 length: 16 amino acids. J was trimmed by 2 bases and V by 9 bases; bases with no gene match: 13. In germline, CDR1 is SNHLY, CDR2 FYNNEI. This chain's CDR3 is CASCKTSGRGQETQYF. The CDR3 DNA reads as TGTGCCAGTTGCAAGACTAGCGGAAGGGGGCAAGAGACCCAGTACTTC.

This chain joins TRBV15 and TRBJ1-5, with a possible D match to TRBD1 (5 bases). The V end lost 6 bases, the J end lost 7 bases, and 13 bases lay between the germline ends. Per germline, CDR1 LNHNV and CDR2 YYDKDF (reference sequence). The length of the CDR3 is 13 residues. The CDR3, as DNA: TGTGCCACCAGTCTGGGGGAGGCGCAGCCCCAGCATTTT. As protein: CATSLGEAQPQHF. Supplemented by reference TRBV15 and TRBJ1-5, the full variable domain reads DAMVIQNPRYQVTQFGKPVTLSCSQTLNHNVMYWYQQKSSQAPKLLFHYYDKDFNNEADTPDNFQSRRPNTSFCFLDIRSPGLGDTAMYLCATSLGEAQPQHFGDGTRLSIL.

The chain is built from TRBV6-6 and TRBJ2-7; 7 bases fit TRBD1. Germline V lookup: CDR1 MNHNY, CDR2 SVGAGI (reference sequence). The ends lost 0 bases at V and 3 bases at J; junction bases unmatched: 2. The CDR3 covers 14 residues. CDR3 in DNA: TGTGCCAGCAGTTACTCGAGACAGGGCTACGAGCAGTACTTC. Protein: CASSYSRQGYEQYF.

V is TRBV7-9 and J is TRBJ1-5, with TRBD1 matching 9 bases. This CDR3 spans 15 amino acids. Germline trimming cut 5 bases from V and 4 bases from J; bases unmatched to any gene: 6. Germline V gene sequence: CDR1 SEHNR, CDR2 FQNEAQ (reference sequence). The CDR3 loop is CASSPAGTGNQPQHF. The CDR3 nucleotides are TGTGCCAGCAGCCCAGCCGGGACAGGGAATCAGCCCCAGCATTTT.

The V call is TRBV6-1, the J call TRBJ1-5, with 7 bases lining up with TRBD1. CDR1 and CDR2 (germline): MNHNS, SASEGT. CDR3 size: 16 residues. Trimming cost V 1 base and J 4 bases; bases outside gene matches: 7. The CDR3 reads CASSEDPGQLNQPQHF. The CDR3 nucleotides read TGTGCCAGCAGTGAAGATCCGGGACAGCTAAATCAGCCCCAGCATTTT.

This chain uses TRBV2 with TRBJ1-5, with D tentatively TRBD1 (6 bases). The germline CDR1 and CDR2 sequences are SNHLY and FYNNEI. The CDR3 loop spans 13 amino acids. Trimming took off 6 bases at V and 5 bases at J, with 11 bases between the two ends. The CDR3 DNA follows: TGTGCCAGCAGGAGGGGGAGGGATCAGCCCCAGCATTTT. Translation gives CASRRGRDQPQHF.

The rearrangement uses TRBV7-8 and TRBJ2-7, with 8 bases identical to TRBD2. This CDR3 region has 16 residues. Germline CDR1 SGHVS, CDR2 FQNEAQ. V lost 1 base and J lost 6; bases outside the gene matches: 11. The CDR3 spells CASSLEQFAGGREQYF. The DNA for the CDR3 is TGTGCCAGCAGCTTAGAACAGTTCGCGGGAGGACGCGAGCAGTACTTC.

This chain links TRBV7-2 with TRBJ1-2, with a weak D call TRBD1 (6 bases). CDR1 and CDR2 (germline): SGHTA, FQGNSA. Trimming took off 5 bases at V and 3 bases at J, with 13 bases between the two ends. This CDR3 is built from 14 residues. CDR3 loop: CASSLAQGHYGYTF. CDR3 coding DNA: TGTGCCAGCAGCCTGGCGCAGGGGCACTATGGCTACACCTTC. The full variable domain, with the rest looked up from reference TRBV7-2 and TRBJ1-2, is GAGVSQSPSNKVTEKGKDVELRCDPISGHTALYWYRQSLGQGLEFLIYFQGNSAPDKSGLPSDRFSAERTGGSVSTLTIQRTQQEDSAVYLCASSLAQGHYGYTFGSGTRLTVV.